A single sample is the source of the 20 T cell receptor beta chains below, sequenced in a study of blood T cell repertoires in COVID-19. Method: immunoSEQ multiplex PCR; TCRdb's copy keeps in-frame clones and lacks some. Found here are 200,000 to 250,000 clones, around 90% of them singletons; the top ten hold around 3.6%. Sample: PBMCs or T cells enriched from blood (not recorded which). The receptors were sampled from a woman aged 25 to 39 who had been exposed to COVID-19.

The V gene is TRBV19, the J gene TRBJ1-5; 8 bases agree with TRBD1. The CDR3 is made up of 13 amino acids. V was clipped by 8 bases and J by 2 bases; unmatched bases: 2. The germline V gene has CDR1 LNHDA and CDR2 SQIVND (reference sequence). CDR3 residues: CASGDRRNQPQHF. The DNA for the CDR3 is TGTGCCAGTGGGGACAGGCGCAATCAGCCCCAGCATTTT. Full variable domain (missing parts from reference TRBV19 and TRBJ1-5): DGGITQSPKYLFRKEGQNVTLSCEQNLNHDAMYWYRQDPGQGLRLIYYSQIVNDFQKGDIAEGYSVSREKKESFPLTVTSAQKNPTAFYLCASGDRRNQPQHFGDGTRLSIL.

The chain couples TRBV7-9 to TRBJ2-5; 8 bases fit TRBD1. Per germline, CDR1 SEHNR and CDR2 FQNEAQ (reference sequence). CDR3 length: 16 residues. V was pared by 5 bases and J by 0 bases, with 8 bases of the junction left unmatched. The CDR3 coding sequence is TGTGCCAGCAGCCCCGGACAGGGCCCTAACCAAGAGACCCAGTACTTC. The encoded protein is CASSPGQGPNQETQYF.

The rearrangement uses TRBV21-1 and TRBJ2-7; the DNA was not used to check the table's D call, TRBD1. TRBV21-1 is shown as a pseudogene. The CDR3 runs to 14 residues. The CDR3 spells CASTEGQETYEQYF. The CDR3 nucleotides read TGTGCCAGCACAGAGGGACAGGAAACCTACGAGCAGTACTTC.

This chain joins TRBV6-2 or TRBV6-3 and TRBJ2-4; TRBD2 might be the D (6 bases). In germline, CDR1 is MNHEY, CDR2 SVGEGT. Trimming left V 5 bases short and J 0 bases short, with 14 bases between. The CDR3 contains 16 residues. The CDR3 here is CASSTIAALAKNIQYF. CDR3 sequence (DNA): TGTGCCAGCAGTACAATAGCGGCTCTAGCCAAAAACATTCAGTACTTC.

The chain joins TRBV4-1 to TRBJ1-2; 9 bases are a match to TRBD1. The junction had 12 bases not matched to a gene; V was cut back by 6 bases and J by 4 bases. The CDR3 sequence is 16 residues long. Germline-derived CDR1 and CDR2 are MGHRA and YSYEKL. The CDR3 spells CASRPPGQGYGYGYTF. The CDR3 DNA reads as TGCGCCAGCAGGCCCCCGGGACAGGGTTACGGCTATGGCTACACCTTC.

V and J are TRBV5-1 and TRBJ2-1; 9 nucleotides agree with TRBD2. The germline CDR1 and CDR2 sequences are SGHRS and YFSETQ. This CDR3 has 19 residues. Trimming cost V 0 bases and J 8 bases; bases outside gene matches: 18. DNA for the CDR3: TGCGCCAGCAGCTTGGATCTAGCGGGACGTGGGTCTACTCTCGATGAGCAGTTCTTC. This encodes CASSLDLAGRGSTLDEQFF. Drawing the rest from reference TRBV5-1 and TRBJ2-1, the complete variable domain is KAGVTQTPRYLIKTRGQQVTLSCSPISGHRSVSWYQQTPGQGLQFLFEYFSETQRNKGNFPGRFSGRQFSNSRSEMNVSTLELGDSALYLCASSLDLAGRGSTLDEQFFGPGTRLTVL.

The chain couples TRBV3-1 (or the pseudogene TRBV3-2) to TRBJ1-2; D might be TRBD1 (5 bases). With 4 bases removed from V and 12 bases from J, the gap between germline ends came to 15 bases. Germline CDR1 and CDR2: LGHDT and YNNKEL (reference sequence). The CDR3 runs to 12 residues. The CDR3 here is CASSLGTGPNTF. The CDR3 DNA reads as TGTGCCAGCAGCCTAGGCACAGGCCCAAACACCTTC.

This chain uses TRBV30 with TRBJ1-2; tentative D call: TRBD1 (5 bases). V lost 0 bases to trimming and J lost 7 bases, with 12 bases between them. Looked up from germline, CDR1 is GTSNPN and CDR2 is SVGIG (reference sequence). CDR3 size: 13 residues. Written as DNA, the CDR3 is TGTGCCTGGAGTGTACAAGGGGCTGGTGGCTACACCTTC. Encoded protein: CAWSVQGAGGYTF.

This chain links TRBV29-1 with TRBJ2-1; 10 positions match TRBD2. Germline CDR1 and CDR2: SQVTM and ANQGSEA. The CDR3 spans 15 residues. V lost 5 bases and J lost 0; bases outside the gene matches: 4. The CDR3 loop reads CSVSSSGSSYNEQFF. CDR3 in DNA: TGCAGCGTTTCCTCTAGCGGGAGCTCCTACAATGAGCAGTTCTTC.

The chain carries TRBV11-2 and TRBJ2-3; D perhaps matches TRBD2 (7 bases). V shed 0 bases and J shed 1 base, with 8 bases lying between them. Germline CDR1 reads SGHAT; CDR2 reads FQNNGV. The CDR3 has 15 amino acids. The CDR3 nucleotides are TGTGCCAGCAGCTTAGAAGGGGGGGGCACAGATACGCAGTATTTT. Amino acid sequence: CASSLEGGGTDTQYF.

The chain couples TRBV21-1 to TRBJ2-7; the D call TRBD2 from the table was never checked on the DNA. TRBV21-1 is assigned pseudogene status. The length of the CDR3 is 12 residues. The CDR3 DNA reads as TGTGTCGCCTCGCGGGGGCGGCTCGAGCAGTACTTC. This codes for CVASRGRLEQYF.

The chain is built from TRBV6-6 and TRBJ1-1, with TRBD1 as a possible D gene (5 bases). Germline lookup yields CDR1 MNHNY and CDR2 SVGAGI (reference sequence). This CDR3 region has 11 residues. Deletions cut 10 bases from V and 5 bases from J, with 11 bases between. The chain's CDR3 is CATGGGTEAFF. In DNA form, the CDR3 reads TGTGCCACCGGGGGGGGAACTGAAGCTTTCTTT.

This sequence joins TRBV30 and TRBJ1-2; 7 bases agree with TRBD1. Germline lookup yields CDR1 GTSNPN and CDR2 SVGIG (reference sequence). CDR3 length: 15 amino acids. J gave up 3 bases and V 3 bases, and 10 bases lay outside the gene matches. CDR3 DNA: TGTGCCTGGAGCCCAGGGACAGCCTCTGACTATGGCTACACCTTC. The encoded protein is CAWSPGTASDYGYTF.

The V gene is TRBV11-3, the J gene TRBJ2-1, with 13 bases fitting TRBD2. The germline CDR1 and CDR2 sequences are SGHNT and YENEEA. This CDR3 has 15 residues. The V segment lost 5 bases and the J segment 8 bases; nucleotides outside the gene matches: 6. CDR3 coding DNA: TGTGCCAGCAGCCCCGGGACTAGCGGGATGGATGAGCAGTTCTTC. Its translation: CASSPGTSGMDEQFF.

The gene calls are TRBV24-1 and TRBJ2-2, with TRBD1 matching over 7 bases. The CDR3 loop spans 14 amino acids. CDR1 and CDR2 from the germline V gene are KGHDR and SFDVKD. The J segment lost 5 bases and the V segment lost 6 bases, leaving 5 bases of the junction unmatched. Written as DNA, the CDR3 is TGTGCCACCAGTAGTGCAGGGGGAACCGGGGAGCTGTTTTTT. Translation gives CATSSAGGTGELFF.

The V and J genes are TRBV6-5 and TRBJ2-3; D uncertain. The V gene's germline CDR1 is MNHEY and CDR2 SVGAGI. V lost 10 bases and J lost 7, with 12 bases in between. The CDR3 runs to 11 residues. CDR3 sequence: CATFRVNTQYF. DNA of the CDR3: TGTGCCACCTTCCGGGTGAATACGCAGTATTTT.

V and J are TRBV21-1 and TRBJ2-5; the table's D call, TRBD1, was not checked against the DNA. TRBV21-1 is annotated as a pseudogene. The CDR3 is 13 residues long. The CDR3 nucleotides are TGTGCCAGCAGCAAGGCCAGACAAGAGACCCAGTACTTC. It yields the protein CASSKARQETQYF.

This clone was seen more than once but under ten times. J is TRBJ1-4 and V is TRBV9; tentatively, D is TRBD1 (5 bases). This CDR3 region has 15 residues. Trimming left V 4 bases short and J 7 bases short, with 17 bases between. The germline CDR1 and CDR2 sequences are SGDLS and YYNGEE. CDR3 DNA sequence: TGTGCCAGCAGCCCCCTACAGGCGCCTTTTGAAAAACTGTTTTTT. Protein sequence: CASSPLQAPFEKLFF.

The gene calls are TRBV6-5 and TRBJ1-2; D unclear. The CDR3 runs to 13 residues. Trimming removed 6 bases from V and 2 bases from J, with 10 bases in between. Germline V gives CDR1 MNHEY, CDR2 SVGAGI. The CDR3 DNA is TGTGCCAGCAGGCAGACGGGGAACTATGGCTACACCTTC. Protein product: CASRQTGNYGYTF.

This rearrangement joins TRBV10-2 to TRBJ2-1; 8 nucleotides align to TRBD1. Germline CDR1 and CDR2: WSHSY and SAAADI. The CDR3 length is 18 residues. J lost 0 bases, V lost 8 bases, and 15 bases had no gene match. The CDR3: CASETWAPTGGSYNEQFF. CDR3 DNA sequence: TGCGCCAGCGAGACATGGGCCCCTACAGGGGGCTCCTACAATGAGCAGTTCTTC.